What follows are 9 T cell receptor beta chains derived from one specimen sequenced in a study of control samples from healthy donors and cancer patients. Using immunoSEQ multiplex PCR, the repertoire was profiled, and TCRdb retains in-frame clones only, with some absent. The sample shows 95,000 to 150,000 clones, about 92% of them seen only once. Sequencing was carried out using PBMCs. The receptors were sampled from a man at least 80 years old with head and neck cancer.

CDR3 nucleotide sequence: TGTGCCAGCAACAACAGGGCCTATAATTCACCCCTCCACTTT. It specifies CASNNRAYNSPLHF. The chain couples TRBV5-4 to TRBJ1-6; TRBD1 is a possible D gene (6 bases). The V gene's germline CDR1 is SGHNT and CDR2 YYREEE (reference sequence). This CDR3 has 14 amino acids. Trimming pared 6 bases from V and 2 bases from J, leaving 9 bases between.

The chain recombines TRBV27 with TRBJ2-7, with D uncertain. The CDR3 runs 17 residues. Germline V gives CDR1 MNHEY, CDR2 SMNVEV (reference sequence). Trimming took 5 bases from V and 4 from J, leaving 24 bases between them. CDR3 amino acids: CASSKRDRTTSGYEQYF. The CDR3 DNA reads as TGTGCCAGCAGTAAAAGGGATAGAACCACCTCCGGATACGAGCAGTACTTC.

This chain links TRBV5-1 with TRBJ1-1; 9 bases are a match to TRBD1. This CDR3 is built from 15 residues. Trimming removed 1 base from V and 1 base from J; junction bases left unmatched: 2. CDR1 and CDR2 from the germline V gene are SGHRS and YFSETQ. The CDR3 sequence: CASSLSTGGNTEAFF. Written as DNA, the CDR3 is TGCGCCAGCAGCTTGTCGACAGGGGGGAACACTGAAGCTTTCTTT.

The V call is TRBV14, the J call TRBJ2-3; perhaps TRBD2 as D (5 bases). V was cut by 1 base and J by 7 bases, with 9 bases left in between. CDR1 is SGHDN, CDR2 FVKESK, per germline. This CDR3 comprises 13 residues. For the CDR3, the DNA is TGTGCCAGCAGCCAAGCAGCGGTTAATACGCAGTATTTT. Its protein product is CASSQAAVNTQYF.

The chain uses TRBV7-9 and TRBJ1-2; D gene unclear. Germline V gene lookup returns CDR1 SEHNR and CDR2 FQNEAQ (reference sequence). This CDR3 is 12 amino acids long. V dropped 1 base and J dropped 8 bases, with 8 bases sitting between them. CDR3 bases: TGTGCCAGCAGCTTAGAGGGATCGGGCTACACCTTC. Translated, it gives CASSLEGSGYTF.

The chain couples TRBV7-6 to TRBJ2-3; maybe TRBD1 (5 bases). V lost 9 bases and J 4 bases, leaving 14 bases between the germline ends. The CDR3 is 13 residues long. Germline V gene data show CDR1 as SGHVS and CDR2 as FNYEAQ. CDR3 coding DNA: TGTGCCAGTGGGGTGGACATCTCAGATACGCAGTATTTT. It yields the protein CASGVDISDTQYF. The variable domain in full, completed from reference TRBV7-6 and TRBJ2-3, reads GAGVSQSPRYKVTKRGQDVALRCDPISGHVSLYWYRQALGQGPEFLTYFNYEAQQDKSGLPNDRFSAERPEGSISTLTIQRTEQRDSAMYRCASGVDISDTQYFGPGTRLTVL.

This chain links TRBV5-4 with TRBJ2-7; D gene unclear. Trimming removed 2 bases at V and 1 base at J, with 13 bases between. The germline V gene has CDR1 SGHNT and CDR2 YYREEE (reference sequence). This CDR3 spans 15 amino acids. Here the CDR3 reads CASSFGIISSYEQYF. The CDR3 DNA reads as TGTGCCAGCAGCTTTGGAATAATTTCGTCCTACGAGCAGTACTTC. Variable domain in full (rest from reference TRBV5-4 and TRBJ2-7): ETGVTQSPTHLIKTRGQQVTLRCSSQSGHNTVSWYQQALGQGPQFIFQYYREEENGRGNFPPRFSGLQFPNYSSELNVNALELDDSALYLCASSFGIISSYEQYFGPGTRLTVT.

The chain carries TRBV27 and TRBJ2-1; 7 nucleotides match TRBD2. Germline trimming cut 0 bases from V and 2 bases from J; bases unmatched to any gene: 10. The CDR3 covers 18 residues. From germline, CDR1 is MNHEY and CDR2 SMNVEV (reference sequence). Here the CDR3 reads CASSLSGGAAGAYNEQFF. CDR3 coding DNA: TGTGCCAGCAGTTTATCCGGGGGTGCGGCGGGAGCCTACAATGAGCAGTTCTTC.

The chain combines TRBV5-1 with TRBJ2-5, with D perhaps TRBD2 (6 bases). CDR3 size: 13 residues. Germline CDR1 and CDR2: SGHRS and YFSETQ. Trimming removed 4 bases at V and 1 base at J, with 8 bases between. The CDR3 DNA sequence: TGCGCCAGCAGCGGGACTTTCCAAGAGACCCAGTACTTC. This codes for CASSGTFQETQYF.